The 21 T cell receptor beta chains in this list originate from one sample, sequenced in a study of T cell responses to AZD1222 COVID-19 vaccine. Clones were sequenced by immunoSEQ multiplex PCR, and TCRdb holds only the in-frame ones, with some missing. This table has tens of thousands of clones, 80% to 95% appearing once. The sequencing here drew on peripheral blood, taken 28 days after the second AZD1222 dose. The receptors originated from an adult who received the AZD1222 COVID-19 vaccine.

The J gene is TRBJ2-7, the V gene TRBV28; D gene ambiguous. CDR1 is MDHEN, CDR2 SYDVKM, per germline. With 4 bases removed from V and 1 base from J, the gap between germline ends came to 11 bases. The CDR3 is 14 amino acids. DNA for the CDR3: TGTGCCAGCAGTTCCCTTGGGGATTCCTACGAGCAGTACTTC. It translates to CASSSLGDSYEQYF.

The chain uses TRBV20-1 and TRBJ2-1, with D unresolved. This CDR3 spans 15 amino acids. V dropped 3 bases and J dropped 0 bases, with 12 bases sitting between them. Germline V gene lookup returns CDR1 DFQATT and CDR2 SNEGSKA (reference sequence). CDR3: CSASDPASSYNEQFF. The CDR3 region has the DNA TGCAGTGCTAGTGACCCAGCGAGCTCCTACAATGAGCAGTTCTTC.

CDR3 sequence (DNA): TGTGCCAGCAGTCGAGACTACAGGGAGGCTCAAGAGACCCAGTACTTC. Its protein is CASSRDYREAQETQYF. The rearrangement joins TRBV28 to TRBJ2-5; either TRBD1 or TRBD2 may fit D (6 bases each). Per germline, CDR1 MDHEN and CDR2 SYDVKM. This CDR3 comprises 16 residues. V was cut by 5 bases and J by 2 bases, with 18 bases left in between.

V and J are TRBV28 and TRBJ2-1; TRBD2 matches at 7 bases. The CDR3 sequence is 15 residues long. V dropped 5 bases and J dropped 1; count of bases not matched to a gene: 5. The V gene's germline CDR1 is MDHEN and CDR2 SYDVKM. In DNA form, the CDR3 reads TGTGCCAGCAGTCCAAGCGGGATATCCTACAATGAGCAGTTCTTC. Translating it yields CASSPSGISYNEQFF. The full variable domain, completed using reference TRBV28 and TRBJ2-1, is DVKVTQSSRYLVKRTGEKVFLECVQDMDHENMFWYRQDPGLGLRLIYFSYDVKMKEKGDIPEGYSVSREKKERFSLILESASTNQTSMYLCASSPSGISYNEQFFGPGTRLTVL.

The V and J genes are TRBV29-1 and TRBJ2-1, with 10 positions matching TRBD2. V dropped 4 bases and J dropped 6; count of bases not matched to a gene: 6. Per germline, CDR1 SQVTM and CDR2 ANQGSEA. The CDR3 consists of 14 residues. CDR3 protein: CSVASLAGRNEQFF. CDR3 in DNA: TGCAGCGTTGCTTCACTAGCGGGACGCAATGAGCAGTTCTTC.

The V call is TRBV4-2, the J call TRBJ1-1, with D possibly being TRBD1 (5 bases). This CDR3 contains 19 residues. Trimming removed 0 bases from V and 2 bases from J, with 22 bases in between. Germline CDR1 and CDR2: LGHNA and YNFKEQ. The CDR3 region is CASSQDWGGIPSGNTEAFF. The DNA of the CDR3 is TGTGCCAGCAGCCAAGATTGGGGGGGGATTCCCTCGGGAAACACTGAAGCTTTCTTT.

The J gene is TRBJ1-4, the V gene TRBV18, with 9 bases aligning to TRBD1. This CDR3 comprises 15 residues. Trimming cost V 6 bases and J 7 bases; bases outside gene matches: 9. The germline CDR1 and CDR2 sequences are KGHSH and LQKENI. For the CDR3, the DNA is TGTGCCAGCTCTTTTGGACAGGGGAGGAGTGAAAAACTGTTTTTT. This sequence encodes CASSFGQGRSEKLFF.

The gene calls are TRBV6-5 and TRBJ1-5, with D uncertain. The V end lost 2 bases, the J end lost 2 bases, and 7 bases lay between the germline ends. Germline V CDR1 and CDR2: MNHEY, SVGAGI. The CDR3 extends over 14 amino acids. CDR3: CASSYVRGNQPQHF. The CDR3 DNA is TGTGCCAGCAGTTACGTTCGAGGCAATCAGCCCCAGCATTTT.

The CDR3 nucleotides read TGTGCCAGCAGCCCAACCAGCTCCTACGAGCAGTACTTC. Translating gives CASSPTSSYEQYF. This chain connects TRBV5-6 to TRBJ2-7, with D unresolved. CDR1 is SGHDT, CDR2 YYEEEE, per germline. Trimming removed 4 bases at V and 0 bases at J, with 8 bases between. This CDR3 region has 13 residues.

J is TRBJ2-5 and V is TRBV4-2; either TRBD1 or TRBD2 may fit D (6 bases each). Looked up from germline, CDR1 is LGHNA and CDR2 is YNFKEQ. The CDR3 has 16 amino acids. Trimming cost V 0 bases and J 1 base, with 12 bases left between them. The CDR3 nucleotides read TGTGCCAGCAGCCAAGAGGAGGGGGTTTTCCAAGAGACCCAGTACTTC. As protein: CASSQEEGVFQETQYF.

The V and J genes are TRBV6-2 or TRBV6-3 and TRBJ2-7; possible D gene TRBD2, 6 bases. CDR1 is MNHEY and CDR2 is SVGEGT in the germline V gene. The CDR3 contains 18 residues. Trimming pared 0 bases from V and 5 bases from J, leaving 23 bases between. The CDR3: CASSYSPRMRGGSDEQYF. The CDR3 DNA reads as TGTGCCAGCAGTTACTCGCCCAGGATGAGGGGAGGTTCTGACGAGCAGTACTTC.

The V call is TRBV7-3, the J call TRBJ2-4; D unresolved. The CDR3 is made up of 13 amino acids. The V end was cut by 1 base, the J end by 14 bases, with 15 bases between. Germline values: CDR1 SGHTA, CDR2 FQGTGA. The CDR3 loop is CASSLRPAQSEYF. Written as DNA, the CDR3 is TGTGCCAGCAGCTTAAGGCCAGCGCAGAGCGAGTACTTC.

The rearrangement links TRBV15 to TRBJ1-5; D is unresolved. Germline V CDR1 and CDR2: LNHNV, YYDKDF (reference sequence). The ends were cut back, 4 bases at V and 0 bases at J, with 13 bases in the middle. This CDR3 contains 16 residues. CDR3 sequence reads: CATSKGRTYSNQPQHF. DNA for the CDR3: TGTGCCACCAGCAAAGGACGGACCTATAGCAATCAGCCCCAGCATTTT.

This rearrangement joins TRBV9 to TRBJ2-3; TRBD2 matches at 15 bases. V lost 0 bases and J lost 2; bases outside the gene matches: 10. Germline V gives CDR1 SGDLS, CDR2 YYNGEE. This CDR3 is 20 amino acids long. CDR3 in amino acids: CASSVATWTSGRAVTDTQYF. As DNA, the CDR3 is TGTGCCAGCAGCGTAGCTACGTGGACTAGCGGGAGGGCCGTCACAGATACGCAGTATTTT. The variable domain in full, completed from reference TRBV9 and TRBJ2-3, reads DSGVTQTPKHLITATGQRVTLRCSPRSGDLSVYWYQQSLDQGLQFLIQYYNGEERAKGNILERFSAQQFPDLHSELNLSSLELGDSALYFCASSVATWTSGRAVTDTQYFGPGTRLTVL.

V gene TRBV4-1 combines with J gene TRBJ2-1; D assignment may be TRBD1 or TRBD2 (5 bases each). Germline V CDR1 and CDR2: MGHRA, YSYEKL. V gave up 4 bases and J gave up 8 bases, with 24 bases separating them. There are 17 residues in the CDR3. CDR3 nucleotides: TGCGCCAGCAGCCTTGCCGGGACGGGATTACTACAGGATGAGCAGTTCTTC. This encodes CASSLAGTGLLQDEQFF.

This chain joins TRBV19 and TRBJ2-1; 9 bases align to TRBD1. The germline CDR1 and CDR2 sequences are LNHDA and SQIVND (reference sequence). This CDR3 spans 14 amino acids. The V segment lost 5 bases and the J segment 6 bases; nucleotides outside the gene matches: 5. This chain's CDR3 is CASSPGQGTNEQFF. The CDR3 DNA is TGTGCCAGTAGTCCGGGACAGGGTACCAATGAGCAGTTCTTC. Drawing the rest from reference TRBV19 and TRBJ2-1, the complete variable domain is DGGITQSPKYLFRKEGQNVTLSCEQNLNHDAMYWYRQDPGQGLRLIYYSQIVNDFQKGDIAEGYSVSREKKESFPLTVTSAQKNPTAFYLCASSPGQGTNEQFFGPGTRLTVL.

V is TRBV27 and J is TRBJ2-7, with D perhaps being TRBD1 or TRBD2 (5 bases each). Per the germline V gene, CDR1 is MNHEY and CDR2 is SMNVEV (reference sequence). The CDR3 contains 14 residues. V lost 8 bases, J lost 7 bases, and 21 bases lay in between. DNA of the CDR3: TGTGCCAGCGGCCCCGGGACGCCGCACAGGGAGCAGTACTTC. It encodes CASGPGTPHREQYF.

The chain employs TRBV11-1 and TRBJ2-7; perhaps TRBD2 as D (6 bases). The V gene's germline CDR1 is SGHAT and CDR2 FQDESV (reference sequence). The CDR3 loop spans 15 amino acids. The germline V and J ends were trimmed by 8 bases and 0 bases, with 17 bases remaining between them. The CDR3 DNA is TGTGCCAGCGGTTCGGGGGTGCAAAGCTCCTACGAGCAGTACTTC. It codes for CASGSGVQSSYEQYF.

CDR3 protein: CASSYSRPPEGTEAFF. DNA for the CDR3: TGTGCCAGCAGTTACTCCCGTCCCCCGGAGGGCACTGAAGCTTTCTTT. This chain links TRBV6-5 with TRBJ1-1; D not certain. V was cut by 0 bases and J by 4 bases, with 15 bases left in between. The CDR3 runs to 16 residues. Germline V CDR1 and CDR2: MNHEY, SVGAGI.

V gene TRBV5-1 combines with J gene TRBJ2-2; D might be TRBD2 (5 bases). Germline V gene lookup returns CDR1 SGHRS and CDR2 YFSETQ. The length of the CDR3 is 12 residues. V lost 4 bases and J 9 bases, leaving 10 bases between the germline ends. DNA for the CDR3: TGCGCCAGCAGCCCTGGAGGCCGGGAGCTGTTTTTT. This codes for CASSPGGRELFF.

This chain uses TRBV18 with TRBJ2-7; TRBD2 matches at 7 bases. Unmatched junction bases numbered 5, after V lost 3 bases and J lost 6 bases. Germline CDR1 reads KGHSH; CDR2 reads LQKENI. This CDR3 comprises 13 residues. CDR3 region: CASSPRGDGEQYF. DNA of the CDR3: TGTGCCAGCTCACCCCGGGGGGATGGCGAGCAGTACTTC.